The rows below give T cell receptor beta chains drawn from one sample of a study of identical twins. One entry per CDR3 protein results from TCRdb running MiXCR on the 5' RACE reads. This table has around 340,000 distinct CDR3 sequences, approximately 8.7% appearing once. The sample consisted of naive T cells sorted from blood. The receptors here all came from a woman between 50 and 59 years old in good health. Both conserved end residues are part of each CDR3. The D gene is left open where the match is weak. Clone size appears in some rows only: once, few, many, or a class for an expanded clone.

TGTGCCAGCAGTCGAGTCCAGACAGGGAGGGAGACCCAGTACTTC | CASSRVQTGRETQYF | NA | few | TRBJ2-5 | TRBV27
TGTGCCAGCAGCACTATAACAGGGAAGGGCACTGAAGCTTTCTTT | CASSTITGKGTEAFF | NA | few | TRBJ1-1 | TRBV12-3/TRBV12-4
TGTGCCAGCAGTGAATCGGGGGGGGACAATGAGCAGTTCTTC | CASSESGGDNEQFF | TRBD2 | NA | TRBJ2-1 | TRBV6-1
TGTGCCAGCAGCCCCCATGGACTCGAAGGGAGTGAGCAGTTCTTC | CASSPHGLEGSEQFF | NA | few | TRBJ2-1 | TRBV11-3
TGTGCCAGCAGCAAACAGGGGGTCACAGATACGCAGTATTTT | CASSKQGVTDTQYF | TRBD1 | NA | TRBJ2-3 | TRBV7-8
TGCGCCAGCAGCCAATCTGTTGCTAGCACAGATACGCAGTATTTT | CASSQSVASTDTQYF | NA | many | TRBJ2-3 | TRBV4-1
TGTGCCATCAGTGACTTAGGACTAGCGGGAGCGGATACGCAGTATTTT | CAISDLGLAGADTQYF | TRBD2 | many | TRBJ2-3 | TRBV10-3
TGTGCCAGCAGCCCCTCAACACCGGGGGCCCAGCATTTT | CASSPSTPGAQHF | NA | many | TRBJ1-5 | TRBV7-6
TGTGCCAGCAGTGACGGCCTGGGCACAGATACGCAGTATTTT | CASSDGLGTDTQYF | NA | NA | TRBJ2-3 | TRBV6-5
TGTGCCAGCAGCGAAGGGCATTTT | CASSEGHF | NA | many | TRBJ1-5 | TRBV7-9
TGTGCCAGCAGCGTCGCGACAGGGAGCGGGGGCTACACCTTC | CASSVATGSGGYTF | TRBD1 | NA | TRBJ1-2 | TRBV9
TGCAGCGTCCAACCGACGATCGGAGCTGGGAATGAGCAGTTCTTC | CSVQPTIGAGNEQFF | NA | NA | TRBJ2-1 | TRBV29-1
TGTGCCAGCTCACCTATGGGGAACACTGAAGCTTTCTTT | CASSPMGNTEAFF | NA | NA | TRBJ1-1 | TRBV18
TGTGCCAGCAGCCCCGACCGGGGACAGGGTGATGAGCAGTTCTTC | CASSPDRGQGDEQFF | TRBD1 | once | TRBJ2-1 | TRBV7-8
TGTGCCAGCAGTTTTGGAGCGGGAGCCAGTCCATACAATGAGCAGTTCTTC | CASSFGAGASPYNEQFF | TRBD2 | NA | TRBJ2-1 | TRBV12-3/TRBV12-4
TGTGCCAGCAGGTTGACAGGGGGGCATGAGCAGTTCTTC | CASRLTGGHEQFF | TRBD1 | many | TRBJ2-1 | TRBV6-1
TGTGCCAGTTCGCCTACAGGGGTGAGGGAAAAACTGTTTTTT | CASSPTGVREKLFF | TRBD1 | NA | TRBJ1-4 | TRBV27
TGTGCCAGCAGTTTAGGGGAAGGATCACCCCTCCACTTT | CASSLGEGSPLHF | NA | few | TRBJ1-6 | TRBV12-3/TRBV12-4
TGTGCCAGCAGCCCCTCCGGGCTAGCGGGCACAGATACGCAGTATTTT | CASSPSGLAGTDTQYF | TRBD2 | many | TRBJ2-3 | TRBV12-3/TRBV12-4
TGTGCCAGCAGCTTAGGGGCTAGCGGGGGGCGCACCCAGTACTTC | CASSLGASGGRTQYF | TRBD2 | few | TRBJ2-5 | TRBV7-2